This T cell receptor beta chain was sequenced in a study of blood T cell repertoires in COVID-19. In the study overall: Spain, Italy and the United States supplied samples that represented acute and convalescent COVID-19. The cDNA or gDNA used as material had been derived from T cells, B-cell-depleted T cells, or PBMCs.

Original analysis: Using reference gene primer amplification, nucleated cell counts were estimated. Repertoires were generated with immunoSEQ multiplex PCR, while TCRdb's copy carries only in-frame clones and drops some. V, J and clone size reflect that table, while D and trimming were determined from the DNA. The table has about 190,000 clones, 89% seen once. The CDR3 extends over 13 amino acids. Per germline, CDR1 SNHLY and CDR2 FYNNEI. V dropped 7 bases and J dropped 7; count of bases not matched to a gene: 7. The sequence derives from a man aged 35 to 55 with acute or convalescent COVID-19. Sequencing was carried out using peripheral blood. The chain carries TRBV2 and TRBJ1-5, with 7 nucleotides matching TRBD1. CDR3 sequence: CASKDRATQPQHF. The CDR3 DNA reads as TGTGCCAGCAAAGACAGGGCCACGCAGCCCCAGCATTTT. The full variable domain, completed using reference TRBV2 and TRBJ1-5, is EPEVTQTPSHQVTQMGQEVILRCVPISNHLYFYWYRQILGQKVEFLVSFYNNEISEKSEIFDDQFSVERPDGSNFTLKIRSTKLEDSAMYFCASKDRATQPQHFGDGTRLSIL.